This TCR beta chain was sequenced in a study of blood T cells in healthy people across ages. Findings and caveats of the study: Researchers deemed the diversity estimates from one million T cells underestimates. PBMCs were not sorted, which prevented a conclusive comparison of naive versus antigen-experienced cells.

In its sample, this clonotype was seen a few times. As yet, its antigen is unknown. A second PCR of roughly 7 to 11 cycles used a sample-barcoded 5' primer and a J-beta primer mix. Any given sample supplied a minimum of 2.5 million CDR3-containing paired-end reads. TCRdb processed the 5' RACE reads anew with MiXCR; each CDR3 protein has one entry. The sample consists of 2 million or so distinct CDR3 sequences, around 48% of them appearing once. This clonotype was sampled from a woman in her forties in good health. Sample: blood.

CDR3 sequence: CASSQIPETQYF. The DNA of the CDR3 is TGTGCCAGCAGCCAAATCCCAGAGACCCAGTACTTC. V is TRBV7-9 and J is TRBJ2-5; no reliable D call. V was cut by 5 bases and J by 4 bases, with 8 bases left in between. Germline V gene data show CDR1 as SEHNR and CDR2 as FQNEAQ (reference sequence). There are 12 residues in the CDR3.